These 9 T cell receptor beta chains were all obtained from the same sample, sequenced in a study of T cell clones after liver transplantation. The assay was immunoSEQ multiplex PCR, and TCRdb's table has in-frame clones only and misses some. The sample lists about 71,000 clones; 80% were seen once. The sequencing used CD4+ T cells from blood, collected 12 months after liver transplant. These receptors were obtained from a human patient who received a liver transplant. The T cells may partly be graft donor cells.

This chain joins TRBV7-2 and TRBJ2-7; D is undetermined. This CDR3 has 12 residues. Germline CDR1 SGHTA, CDR2 FQGNSA. Between the trimmed V and J ends, which lost 1 base and 6 bases, there was a span of 7 bases. Here the CDR3 reads CASSLDVREQYF. In DNA form, the CDR3 reads TGTGCCAGCAGCTTAGACGTACGCGAGCAGTACTTC.

This sequence joins TRBV19 and TRBJ1-4, with D perhaps TRBD1 (5 bases). The CDR3 contains 13 residues. V was cut by 4 bases and J by 10 bases, with 13 bases left in between. The germline V gene encodes CDR1 LNHDA and CDR2 SQIVND (reference sequence). CDR3 loop: CASSKAGQRKLFF. CDR3 bases: TGTGCCAGTAGTAAGGCAGGGCAAAGAAAACTGTTTTTT.

The genes are TRBV7-9 and TRBJ2-5; 9 bases match TRBD2. V was pared by 2 bases and J by 4 bases, with 2 bases of the junction left unmatched. Germline V lookup: CDR1 SEHNR, CDR2 FQNEAQ (reference sequence). The CDR3 runs 14 residues. The CDR3 DNA follows: TGTGCCAGCAGCTTAAGTAGCGGGAGAGAGACCCAGTACTTC. This translates into CASSLSSGRETQYF. Supplemented by reference TRBV7-9 and TRBJ2-5, the full variable domain reads DTGVSQNPRHKITKRGQNVTFRCDPISEHNRLYWYRQTLGQGPEFLTYFQNEAQLEKSRLLSDRFSAERPKGSFSTLEIQRTEQGDSAMYLCASSLSSGRETQYFGPGTRLLVL.

The J gene is TRBJ1-3, the V gene TRBV5-4; 9 bases map to TRBD1. Germline CDR1 reads SGHNT; CDR2 reads YYREEE (reference sequence). The CDR3 runs to 15 residues. Germline trimming cut 4 bases from V and 4 bases from J; bases unmatched to any gene: 6. The chain's CDR3 is CASSLQGAPGNTIYF. CDR3 bases: TGTGCCAGCAGCCTACAGGGGGCGCCGGGAAACACCATATATTTT.

By share, this clone counts as medium-sized. This chain connects TRBV28 to TRBJ1-2, with D possibly being TRBD1 (5 bases). The germline V and J ends were trimmed by 3 bases and 7 bases, with 12 bases remaining between them. Germline assignment: CDR1 MDHEN and CDR2 SYDVKM. The CDR3 totals 13 residues. CDR3 protein: CASSFGGFGGYTF. DNA of the CDR3: TGTGCCAGCAGTTTTGGGGGGTTTGGTGGCTACACCTTC.

The chain couples TRBV28 to TRBJ2-3; 10 nucleotides agree with TRBD2. The CDR3 contains 18 residues. In germline, CDR1 is MDHEN, CDR2 SYDVKM. The ends lost 3 bases at V and 2 bases at J; junction bases unmatched: 11. In nucleotides, the CDR3 is TGTGCCAGCAGTTTCTGGGACCTCCTAGCGGGAGTCACAGATACGCAGTATTTT. Residues: CASSFWDLLAGVTDTQYF.

The V and J genes are TRBV10-1 and TRBJ2-2; D may be TRBD1 (6 bases). The germline V gene encodes CDR1 WNHNN and CDR2 SYGVQD (reference sequence). The ends were cut back, 8 bases at V and 1 base at J, with 11 bases in the middle. This CDR3 has 14 amino acids. In DNA form, the CDR3 reads TGCGCCAGCTCCGGGACACAGAACACCGGGGAGCTGTTTTTT. Translation gives CASSGTQNTGELFF.

This chain joins TRBV7-2 and TRBJ2-1; D remains ambiguous. The CDR3 totals 13 residues. The germline gives CDR1 SGHTA, CDR2 FQGNSA. Trimming shortened V by 5 bases and J by 6 bases, and 11 bases separated the two germline ends. As DNA, the CDR3 is TGTGCCAGCAGCCCTTTCTACCCCAATGAGCAGTTCTTC. It specifies CASSPFYPNEQFF.

This clone is deemed medium-sized. J is TRBJ1-3 and V is TRBV19, with TRBD1 as a possible D gene (6 bases). Germline V gene sequence: CDR1 LNHDA, CDR2 SQIVND (reference sequence). The CDR3 is 13 amino acids. V lost 6 bases, J lost 0 bases, and 6 bases lay in between. The CDR3 is CASRDSSGNTIYF. Here the CDR3 DNA reads TGTGCCAGTAGGGACAGCTCTGGAAACACCATATATTTT.